The 26 T cell receptor beta chains below were found in one sample sequenced in a study of blood T cell repertoires in COVID-19. Here immunoSEQ multiplex PCR was the method, and the copy in TCRdb shows in-frame clones only, minus some. Altogether some 200,000 clones are present, roughly 80% being singletons, with the ten largest covering approximately 12%. The sample consisted of PBMCs or T cells enriched from blood (not recorded which). The receptors stem from a man aged 35-49 years who had recovered from COVID-19.

The rearrangement uses TRBV29-1 and TRBJ2-7; D possibly corresponds to TRBD2 (5 bases). Germline CDR1 reads SQVTM; CDR2 reads ANQGSEA. The CDR3 is 13 amino acids. V was cut by 3 bases and J by 4 bases, with 13 bases left in between. This CDR3 reads CSVEEARGYEQYF. DNA of the CDR3: TGCAGCGTTGAGGAGGCCCGGGGATACGAGCAGTACTTC.

This clone was detected only a few times. J is TRBJ2-7 and V is TRBV6-5, with D perhaps TRBD1 (6 bases). Germline lookup yields CDR1 MNHEY and CDR2 SVGAGI. The CDR3 loop spans 14 amino acids. Trimming removed 4 bases at V and 2 bases at J, with 12 bases between. The CDR3 nucleotides read TGTGCCAGCAGTTCCTCTACAGGGCCCTACGAGCAGTACTTC. Translation: CASSSSTGPYEQYF.

The chain recombines TRBV9 with TRBJ1-6, with D uncertain. Germline lookup yields CDR1 SGDLS and CDR2 YYNGEE. The CDR3 sequence is 15 residues long. V lost 2 bases and J 5 bases, leaving 11 bases between the germline ends. CDR3 sequence reads: CASSVGGLDNSPLHF. The CDR3 DNA follows: TGTGCCAGCAGCGTTGGAGGTTTGGATAATTCACCCCTCCACTTT. The full variable domain, with the rest looked up from reference TRBV9 and TRBJ1-6, is DSGVTQTPKHLITATGQRVTLRCSPRSGDLSVYWYQQSLDQGLQFLIQYYNGEERAKGNILERFSAQQFPDLHSELNLSSLELGDSALYFCASSVGGLDNSPLHFGNGTRLTVT.

The V call is TRBV6-1, the J call TRBJ2-3, with a tentative D call TRBD2 (7 bases). This CDR3 is built from 14 residues. Germline CDR1 MNHNS, CDR2 SASEGT. The V gene lost 0 bases and the J gene lost 5 bases, with 9 bases spanning the gap. The DNA for the CDR3 is TGTGCCAGCAGTGAAGCGGGAGGGGGAGATACGCAGTATTTT. Its protein product is CASSEAGGGDTQYF.

The chain links TRBV30 to TRBJ1-3; 9 bases map to TRBD1. Losses at the gene ends were 2 bases for V and 5 bases for J; bases not matched to a gene: 4. This CDR3 has 14 residues. Germline-derived CDR1 and CDR2 are GTSNPN and SVGIG (reference sequence). CDR3 sequence: CAWSPGTGRNTIYF. The CDR3 region has the DNA TGTGCCTGGAGTCCCGGGACAGGGAGAAACACCATATATTTT.

This chain uses TRBV7-3 with TRBJ1-1; D not certain. From germline, CDR1 is SGHTA and CDR2 FQGTGA. This CDR3 spans 15 amino acids. Deletions cut 4 bases from V and 6 bases from J, with 18 bases between. The CDR3 DNA follows: TGTGCCAGCAGCTCGACCGGAAACTTGGGCGCTGAAGCTTTCTTT. Protein sequence: CASSSTGNLGAEAFF.

The CDR3 region is CSASLSWGSGDTQYF. CDR3 DNA: TGCAGTGCTAGTTTGTCCTGGGGGAGCGGGGATACGCAGTATTTT. The chain employs TRBV20-1 and TRBJ2-3; TRBD2 might be the D (6 bases). Looked up from germline, CDR1 is DFQATT and CDR2 is SNEGSKA (reference sequence). The ends were cut back, 3 bases at V and 6 bases at J, with 19 bases in the middle. The CDR3 spans 15 residues.

The rearrangement links TRBV4-2 to TRBJ2-1; 13 bases are a match to TRBD2. From germline, CDR1 is LGHNA and CDR2 YNFKEQ. The CDR3 spans 17 residues. After removal of 1 base from V and 0 bases from J, the junction contained 0 bases not matched to a gene. The CDR3 DNA follows: TGTGCCAGCAGCCAAGGGACTAGCGGGAGCTCCTACAATGAGCAGTTCTTC. It translates to CASSQGTSGSSYNEQFF.

There are a few counts of this clone. J is TRBJ2-3 and V is TRBV6-2 or TRBV6-3, with 12 bases that match TRBD2. With V trimmed by 5 bases and J by 0 bases, 6 bases remained unmatched. The CDR3 spans 17 residues. CDR1 and CDR2 (germline): MNHEY, SVGEGT. The CDR3 DNA follows: TGTGCCAGCAGTCACGGACTAGCGGGGATTAGCACAGATACGCAGTATTTT. It yields the protein CASSHGLAGISTDTQYF.

The chain combines TRBV6-5 with TRBJ2-1; 11 bases agree with TRBD2. The germline gives CDR1 MNHEY, CDR2 SVGAGI. Trimming at V came to 4 bases and at J to 8 bases, leaving 7 bases not matched to a gene. The CDR3 consists of 15 residues. The CDR3 protein is CASSSLAGGPDEQFF. The CDR3 nucleotides read TGTGCCAGCAGTTCCTTAGCGGGAGGGCCCGATGAGCAGTTCTTC.

The chain carries TRBV3-1 (or the pseudogene TRBV3-2) and TRBJ1-2; TRBD1 matches at 8 bases. Trimming at V came to 2 bases and at J to 8 bases, leaving 7 bases not matched to a gene. CDR3 length equals 14 residues. Per germline, CDR1 LGHDT and CDR2 YNNKEL (reference sequence). The CDR3 here is CASSQRDRSSGYTF. As DNA, the CDR3 is TGTGCCAGCAGCCAAAGGGACAGGAGCAGCGGCTACACCTTC.

The count of this clone is one. The chain is built from TRBV6-2 or TRBV6-3 and TRBJ2-7; D gene unclear. The ends were cut back, 2 bases at V and 0 bases at J, with 5 bases in the middle. The CDR3 consists of 13 residues. Germline V gene lookup returns CDR1 MNHEY and CDR2 SVGEGT. CDR3 protein: CASSYASSYEQYV. Written as DNA, the CDR3 is TGTGCCAGCAGTTACGCGAGCTCCTACGAGCAGTACGTC.

The sample holds one count of this clone. The V and J genes are TRBV5-1 and TRBJ1-6, with D perhaps TRBD1 (5 bases). Trimming took off 3 bases at V and 7 bases at J, with 17 bases between the two ends. This CDR3 region has 16 residues. Germline V gene data show CDR1 as SGHRS and CDR2 as YFSETQ. CDR3 bases: TGCGCCAGCAGCTACGCCCAGGGAGGCCCGAATTCACCCCTCCACTTT. This encodes CASSYAQGGPNSPLHF.

The chain recombines TRBV19 with TRBJ1-3, with a weak D call TRBD1 (6 bases). Germline V gene lookup returns CDR1 LNHDA and CDR2 SQIVND (reference sequence). V was clipped by 7 bases and J by 4 bases, with 17 bases between them. This CDR3 is built from 15 residues. The CDR3 DNA sequence: TGTGCCAGTATCCCAAACAGGGCTACAGGAAACACCATATATTTT. This translates into CASIPNRATGNTIYF.

Regarding this clone: A single base separates this from a much larger clone, so it may be a read error. This chain joins TRBV11-3 and TRBJ2-2; TRBD2 matches at 11 bases. The CDR3 is 15 residues long. Looked up from germline, CDR1 is SGHNT and CDR2 is YENEEA. The J segment lost 3 bases and the V segment lost 5 bases, leaving 2 bases of the junction unmatched. CDR3 in DNA: TGTGCCAGCAGCCCGGGACTAGCGGACACCGGGGAGCTGTTTTTT. Protein sequence: CASSPGLADTGELFF.

V and J are TRBV10-3 and TRBJ2-5; perhaps TRBD2 as D (6 bases). Looked up from germline, CDR1 is ENHRY and CDR2 is SYGVKD. This CDR3 contains 13 residues. V lost 11 bases to trimming and J lost 5 bases, with 18 bases between them. CDR3 in amino acids: CASQGAGPETQYF. Here the CDR3 DNA reads TGTGCCTCCCAAGGGGCGGGACCGGAGACCCAGTACTTC.

The chain combines TRBV4-1 with TRBJ2-2, with 7 bases aligning to TRBD1. Unmatched junction bases numbered 8, after V lost 4 bases and J lost 3 bases. Germline V gene data show CDR1 as MGHRA and CDR2 as YSYEKL. This CDR3 comprises 16 residues. CDR3 nucleotides: TGCGCCAGCAGCCCCGGTGACAGGGCTTACACCGGGGAGCTGTTTTTT. This encodes CASSPGDRAYTGELFF.

This rearrangement joins TRBV6-5 to TRBJ1-2; TRBD1 agrees at 9 bases. V was clipped by 6 bases and J by 6 bases; unmatched bases: 5. CDR3 size: 13 residues. The V gene's germline CDR1 is MNHEY and CDR2 SVGAGI. The CDR3 DNA follows: TGTGCCAGCAGCGCTCGGGACAGGGATGGCTACACCTTC. Amino acid sequence: CASSARDRDGYTF.

The chain employs TRBV18 and TRBJ1-6, with D perhaps matching TRBD1 (6 bases). Trimming stripped 5 bases from V and 6 bases from J, with 17 bases between. Germline assignment: CDR1 KGHSH and CDR2 LQKENI. This CDR3 comprises 16 residues. The CDR3 region is CASSFSGGAGNSPLHF. The CDR3 nucleotides read TGTGCCAGCTCATTCTCTGGGGGGGCTGGTAATTCACCCCTCCACTTT.

V is TRBV6-5 and J is TRBJ2-7; possible D gene TRBD1, 5 bases. V shed 10 bases and J shed 3 bases, with 19 bases lying between them. The CDR3 is 14 residues long. Germline CDR1 and CDR2: MNHEY and SVGAGI. The CDR3 region has the DNA TGTGCCACCTCCAGGGCAGGGATCGGCTACGAGCAGTACTTC. As protein: CATSRAGIGYEQYF.

The rearrangement uses TRBV7-2 and TRBJ1-2, with 9 nucleotides matching TRBD1. V lost 6 bases and J lost 3; bases outside the gene matches: 5. The CDR3 totals 14 residues. The germline V gene encodes CDR1 SGHTA and CDR2 FQGNSA. The CDR3 is CASSFTGGDYGYTF. The CDR3 DNA reads as TGTGCCAGCAGTTTTACAGGGGGCGACTATGGCTACACCTTC.

Of note for this clone: The identical CDR3 is also encoded by other nucleotide sequences in the sample. The V gene is TRBV30, the J gene TRBJ1-5; 9 bases align to TRBD1. In germline, CDR1 is GTSNPN, CDR2 SVGIG (reference sequence). There are 13 residues in the CDR3. Trimming took 3 bases from V and 7 from J; bases not matched to a gene: 4. The CDR3 DNA reads TGTGCCTGGAGCTTGACAGGGGGACAGCCCCAGCATTTT. It codes for CAWSLTGGQPQHF. Variable domain in full (rest from reference TRBV30 and TRBJ1-5): SQTIHQWPATLVQPVGSPLSLECTVEGTSNPNLYWYRQAAGRGLQLLFYSVGIGQISSEVPQNLSASRPQDRQFILSSKKLLLSDSGFYLCAWSLTGGQPQHFGDGTRLSIL.

The genes are TRBV3-1 (or the pseudogene TRBV3-2) and TRBJ2-5, with TRBD2 matching 8 bases. CDR1 is LGHDT, CDR2 YNNKEL, per germline (reference sequence). The CDR3 length is 15 residues. Losses at the gene ends were 4 bases for V and 4 bases for J; bases not matched to a gene: 8. The CDR3 region is CASSPRPGGVETQYF. The CDR3 nucleotides read TGTGCCAGCAGCCCCCGGCCGGGGGGGGTAGAGACCCAGTACTTC.

The J gene is TRBJ1-3, the V gene TRBV2; unclear D gene. The germline V gene has CDR1 SNHLY and CDR2 FYNNEI. The CDR3 is 13 amino acids. V was clipped by 7 bases and J by 8 bases, with 15 bases between them. This CDR3 is CASMGALVYTIYF. DNA for the CDR3: TGTGCCAGCATGGGTGCCCTAGTGTACACCATATATTTT.

The genes are TRBV28 and TRBJ1-2; TRBD1 is a possible D gene (6 bases). The V gene lost 5 bases and the J gene lost 4 bases, with 14 bases spanning the gap. The CDR3 contains 14 residues. Germline assignment: CDR1 MDHEN and CDR2 SYDVKM. CDR3 bases: TGTGCCAGCAGTCCGGGGGGGCAGCTCTATGGCTACACCTTC. As protein: CASSPGGQLYGYTF.

V usage is TRBV6-2 or TRBV6-3 and J usage is TRBJ2-1; 11 positions agree with TRBD2. Germline V lookup: CDR1 MNHEY, CDR2 SVGEGT. Germline trimming cut 6 bases from V and 6 bases from J; bases unmatched to any gene: 10. The CDR3 covers 16 residues. CDR3 loop: CASSGISGRDSNEQFF. CDR3 bases: TGTGCCAGCAGCGGGATTAGCGGGAGGGATAGCAATGAGCAGTTCTTC.